This entry features one TCR beta chain sequence. This sample stems from a study of blood T cell repertoires in COVID-19. Overall study: Samples came from the United States, Italy and Spain, spanning acute and convalescent COVID-19. T cells, B-cell-depleted T cells, or PBMCs supplied cDNA or gDNA.

Per the original data handling: It was from reference gene primer amplification that nucleated cell counts were estimated. TCRdb's copy holds only in-frame clones and misses some; the assay was immunoSEQ multiplex PCR. V and J calls and clone size are copied from that table; D and trimming were computed from the DNA. The sample has 30,000 to 40,000 clones, approximately 78% seen once. Germline CDR1 reads MNHEY; CDR2 reads SVGAGI. The CDR3 is 13 residues long. J was trimmed by 6 bases and V by 8 bases; bases with no gene match: 5. V is TRBV6-5 and J is TRBJ2-1; 9 nucleotides match TRBD2. What was sequenced was peripheral blood. The receptor was isolated from a woman aged 55-70 years with acute or convalescent COVID-19. Here the CDR3 DNA reads TGTGCCAGCTGGGCGGGAGGGAGCAATGAGCAGTTCTTC. Translation gives CASWAGGSNEQFF.